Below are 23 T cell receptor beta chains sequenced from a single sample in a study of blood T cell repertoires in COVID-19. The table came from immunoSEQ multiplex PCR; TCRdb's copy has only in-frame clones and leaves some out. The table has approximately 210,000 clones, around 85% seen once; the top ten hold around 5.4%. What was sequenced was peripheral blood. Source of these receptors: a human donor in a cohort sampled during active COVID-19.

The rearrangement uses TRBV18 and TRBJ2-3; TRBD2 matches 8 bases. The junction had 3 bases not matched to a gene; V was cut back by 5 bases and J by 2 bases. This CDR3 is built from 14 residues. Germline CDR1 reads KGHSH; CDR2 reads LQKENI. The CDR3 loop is CASSETSATDTQYF. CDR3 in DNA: TGTGCCAGCTCAGAGACTAGCGCCACAGATACGCAGTATTTT.

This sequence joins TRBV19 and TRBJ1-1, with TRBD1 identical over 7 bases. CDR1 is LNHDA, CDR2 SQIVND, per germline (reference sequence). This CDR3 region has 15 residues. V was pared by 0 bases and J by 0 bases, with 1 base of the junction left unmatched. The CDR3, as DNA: TGTGCCAGTAGTATAGAAGACAGGGTGAACACTGAAGCTTTCTTT. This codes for CASSIEDRVNTEAFF.

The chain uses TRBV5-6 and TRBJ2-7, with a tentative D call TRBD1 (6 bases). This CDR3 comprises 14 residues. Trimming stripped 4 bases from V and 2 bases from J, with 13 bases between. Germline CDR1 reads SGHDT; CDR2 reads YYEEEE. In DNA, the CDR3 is TGTGCCAGCAGCGAAGGGGGACAAACCTACGAGCAGTACTTC. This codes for CASSEGGQTYEQYF.

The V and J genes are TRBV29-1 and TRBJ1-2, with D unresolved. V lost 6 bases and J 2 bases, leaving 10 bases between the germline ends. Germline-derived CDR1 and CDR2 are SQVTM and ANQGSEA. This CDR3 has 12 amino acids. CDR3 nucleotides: TGCAGCGTCGGGGTCCGGAACTATGGCTACACCTTC. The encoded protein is CSVGVRNYGYTF.

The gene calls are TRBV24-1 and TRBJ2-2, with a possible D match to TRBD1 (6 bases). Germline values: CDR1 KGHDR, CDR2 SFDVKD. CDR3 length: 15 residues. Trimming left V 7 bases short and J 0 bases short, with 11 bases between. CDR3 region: CATSGTLANTGELFF. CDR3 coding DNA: TGTGCCACCAGCGGGACACTCGCGAACACCGGGGAGCTGTTTTTT.

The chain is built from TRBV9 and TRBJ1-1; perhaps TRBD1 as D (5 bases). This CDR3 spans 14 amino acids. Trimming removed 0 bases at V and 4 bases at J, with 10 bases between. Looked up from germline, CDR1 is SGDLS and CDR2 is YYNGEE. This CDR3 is CASSVDPGGTEAFF. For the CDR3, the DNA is TGTGCCAGCAGCGTAGACCCGGGGGGCACTGAAGCTTTCTTT.

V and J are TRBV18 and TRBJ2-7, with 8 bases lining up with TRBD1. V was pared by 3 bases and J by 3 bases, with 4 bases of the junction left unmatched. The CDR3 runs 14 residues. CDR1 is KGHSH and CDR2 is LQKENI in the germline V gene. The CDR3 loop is CASSPDRASYEQYF. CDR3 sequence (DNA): TGTGCCAGCTCACCGGACAGGGCAAGCTACGAGCAGTACTTC.

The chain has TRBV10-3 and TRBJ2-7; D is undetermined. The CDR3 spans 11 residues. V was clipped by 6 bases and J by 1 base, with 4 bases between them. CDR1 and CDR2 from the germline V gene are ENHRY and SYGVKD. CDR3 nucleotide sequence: TGTGCCATCAGCCCATCCTACGAGCAGTACTTC. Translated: CAISPSYEQYF.

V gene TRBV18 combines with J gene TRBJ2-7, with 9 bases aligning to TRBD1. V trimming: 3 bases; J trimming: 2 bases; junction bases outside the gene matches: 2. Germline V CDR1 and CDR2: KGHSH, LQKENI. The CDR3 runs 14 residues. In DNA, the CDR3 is TGTGCCAGCTCACCGACAGGGGGAGCCTACGAGCAGTACTTC. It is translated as CASSPTGGAYEQYF.

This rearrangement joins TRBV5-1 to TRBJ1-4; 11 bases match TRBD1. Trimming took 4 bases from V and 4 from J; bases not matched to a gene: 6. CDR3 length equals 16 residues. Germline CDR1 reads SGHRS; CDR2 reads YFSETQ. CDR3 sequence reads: CASSVGQGAVNEKLFF. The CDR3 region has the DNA TGCGCCAGCAGCGTCGGACAGGGGGCAGTTAATGAAAAACTGTTTTTT.

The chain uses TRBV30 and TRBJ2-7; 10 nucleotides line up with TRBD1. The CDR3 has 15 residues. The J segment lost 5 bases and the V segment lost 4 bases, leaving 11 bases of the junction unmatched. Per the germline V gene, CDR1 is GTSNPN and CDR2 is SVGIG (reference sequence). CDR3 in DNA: TGTGCCTGGATCAAATCGACAGGGGGCAACCACGAGCAGTACTTC. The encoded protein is CAWIKSTGGNHEQYF.

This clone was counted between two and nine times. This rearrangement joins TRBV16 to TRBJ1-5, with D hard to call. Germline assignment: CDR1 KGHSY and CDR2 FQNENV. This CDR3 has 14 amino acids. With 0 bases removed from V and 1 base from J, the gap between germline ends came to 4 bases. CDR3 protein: CASSQSGSNQPQHF. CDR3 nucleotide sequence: TGTGCCAGCAGCCAATCCGGGAGCAATCAGCCCCAGCATTTT.

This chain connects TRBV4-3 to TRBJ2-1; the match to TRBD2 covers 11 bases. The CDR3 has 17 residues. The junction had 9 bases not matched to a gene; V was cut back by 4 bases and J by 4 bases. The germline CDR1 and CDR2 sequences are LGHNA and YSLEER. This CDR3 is CASSPIRWTSGYNEQFF. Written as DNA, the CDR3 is TGCGCCAGCAGCCCTATCCGGTGGACTAGCGGGTACAATGAGCAGTTCTTC.

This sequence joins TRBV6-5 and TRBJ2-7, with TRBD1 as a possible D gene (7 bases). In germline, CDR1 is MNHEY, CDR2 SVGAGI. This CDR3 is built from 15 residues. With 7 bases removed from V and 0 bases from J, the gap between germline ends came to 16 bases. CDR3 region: CASTPGGINSYEQYF. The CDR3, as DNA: TGTGCCAGCACCCCAGGGGGGATAAACTCCTACGAGCAGTACTTC.

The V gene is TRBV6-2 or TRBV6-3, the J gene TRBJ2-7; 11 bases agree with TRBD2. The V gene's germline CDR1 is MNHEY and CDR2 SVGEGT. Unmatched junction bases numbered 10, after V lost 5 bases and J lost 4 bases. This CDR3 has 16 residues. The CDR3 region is CASSTLAGGGAYEQYF. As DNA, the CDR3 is TGTGCCAGCAGTACTCTAGCGGGAGGCGGGGCTTACGAGCAGTACTTC.

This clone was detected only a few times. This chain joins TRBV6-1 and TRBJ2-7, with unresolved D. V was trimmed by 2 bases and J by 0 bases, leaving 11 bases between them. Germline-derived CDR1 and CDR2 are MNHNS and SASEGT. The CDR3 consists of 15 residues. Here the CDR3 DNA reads TGTGCCAGCAGTGAATGGCCTTCCAGCTCCTACGAGCAGTACTTC. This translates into CASSEWPSSSYEQYF.

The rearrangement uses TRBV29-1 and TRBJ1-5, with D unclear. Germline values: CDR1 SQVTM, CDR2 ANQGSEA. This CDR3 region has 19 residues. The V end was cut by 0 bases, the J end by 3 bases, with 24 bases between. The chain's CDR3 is CSVEDAGLRGDHINQPQHF. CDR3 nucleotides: TGCAGCGTTGAAGATGCCGGTTTGCGCGGGGATCATATCAATCAGCCCCAGCATTTT.

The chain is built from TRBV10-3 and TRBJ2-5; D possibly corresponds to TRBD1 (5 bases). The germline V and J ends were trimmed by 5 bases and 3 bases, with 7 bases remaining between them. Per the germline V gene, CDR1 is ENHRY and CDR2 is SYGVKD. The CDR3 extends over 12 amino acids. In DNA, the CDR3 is TGTGCCATCAGTTTGGACAAAGAGACCCAGTACTTC. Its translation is CAISLDKETQYF.

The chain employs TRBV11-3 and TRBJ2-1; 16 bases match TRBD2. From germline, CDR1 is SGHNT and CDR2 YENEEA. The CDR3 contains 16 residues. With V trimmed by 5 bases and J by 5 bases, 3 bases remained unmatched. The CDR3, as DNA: TGTGCCAGCAGCGCCGGGACTAGCGGGGGGGACAATGAGCAGTTCTTC. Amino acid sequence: CASSAGTSGGDNEQFF.

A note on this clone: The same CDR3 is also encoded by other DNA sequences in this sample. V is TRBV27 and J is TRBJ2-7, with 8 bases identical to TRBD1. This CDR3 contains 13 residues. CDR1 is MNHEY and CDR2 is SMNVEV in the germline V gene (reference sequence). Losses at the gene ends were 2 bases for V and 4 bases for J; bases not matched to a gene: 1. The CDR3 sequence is CASSLQGAYEQYF. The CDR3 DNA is TGTGCCAGCAGTTTACAGGGGGCTTACGAGCAGTACTTC.

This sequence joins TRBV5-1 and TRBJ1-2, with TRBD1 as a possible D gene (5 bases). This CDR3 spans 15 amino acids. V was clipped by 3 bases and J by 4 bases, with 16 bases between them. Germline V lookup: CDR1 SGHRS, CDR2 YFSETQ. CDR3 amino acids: CASSSGGTQGYGYTF. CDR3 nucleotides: TGCGCCAGCAGCTCCGGGGGAACGCAGGGCTATGGCTACACCTTC.

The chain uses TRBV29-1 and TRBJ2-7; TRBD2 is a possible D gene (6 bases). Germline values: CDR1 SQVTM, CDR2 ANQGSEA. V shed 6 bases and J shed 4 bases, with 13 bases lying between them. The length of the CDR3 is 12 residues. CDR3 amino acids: CSVRDSFYEQYF. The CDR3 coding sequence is TGCAGCGTACGGGACTCATTTTACGAGCAGTACTTC.

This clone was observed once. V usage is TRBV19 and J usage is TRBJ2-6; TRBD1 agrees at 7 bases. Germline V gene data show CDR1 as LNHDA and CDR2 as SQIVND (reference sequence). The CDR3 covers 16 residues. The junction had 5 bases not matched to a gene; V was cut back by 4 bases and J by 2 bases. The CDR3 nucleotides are TGTGCCAGTAGTAGGGACAGAGAGGCTGGGGCCAACGTCCTGACTTTC. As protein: CASSRDREAGANVLTF.